One and the same sample provided the 16 T cell receptor beta chains below, sequenced in a study of T-cell memory formation after mild COVID-19. Each CDR3 protein is one row after TCRdb ran MiXCR on the 5' RACE reads. The table lists about 410,000 distinct CDR3 sequences, roughly 18% of them singletons. The sequenced material came from PBMCs or a T cell subset sorted from them (not recorded which). Every receptor here comes from a man in his late teens or twenties who had mild COVID-19 (a few samples of this study predate the infection). Cell type and time point are not known.

This clonotype has just a few counts. The J gene is TRBJ2-1, the V gene TRBV6-4; 10 bases fit TRBD2. Germline CDR1 is MRHNA and CDR2 is SNTAGT. CDR3 length: 15 amino acids. With 4 bases clipped from V and 9 bases from J, the junction kept 9 bases outside the gene matches. CDR3 amino acids: CASSALAGVEREQFF. CDR3 nucleotides: TGTGCCAGCAGTGCTCTAGCGGGGGTCGAGCGTGAGCAGTTCTTC.

This chain links TRBV2 with TRBJ1-2; D may be TRBD1 (5 bases). Germline values: CDR1 SNHLY, CDR2 FYNNEI. The CDR3 spans 19 residues. Trimming left V 8 bases short and J 0 bases short, with 28 bases between. The CDR3 DNA sequence: TGTGCCAGCGATGGCGTCAAGAAGACAGAGAAAAAAGCTAACTATGGCTACACCTTC. This codes for CASDGVKKTEKKANYGYTF.

This clonotype was seen only a few times. The chain links TRBV27 to TRBJ2-1; D perhaps matches TRBD2 (5 bases). CDR1 MNHEY and CDR2 SMNVEV come from the germline V gene (reference sequence). The ends were cut back, 3 bases at V and 10 bases at J, with 13 bases in the middle. This CDR3 comprises 13 residues. The CDR3 loop is CASSFRLAGEQFF. DNA of the CDR3: TGTGCCAGCAGTTTTCGTCTAGCAGGCGAGCAGTTCTTC.

This clonotype appeared a few times. CDR3 region: CASKLQGPPAGAFF. The CDR3 DNA sequence: TGTGCCAGCAAATTACAGGGGCCGCCCGCGGGGGCTTTCTTT. The chain links TRBV2 to TRBJ1-1; 7 positions agree with TRBD1. This CDR3 has 14 amino acids. Looked up from germline, CDR1 is SNHLY and CDR2 is FYNNEI. V was pared by 7 bases and J by 11 bases, with 16 bases of the junction left unmatched. The whole variable domain, remainder taken from reference TRBV2 and TRBJ1-1, is EPEVTQTPSHQVTQMGQEVILRCVPISNHLYFYWYRQILGQKVEFLVSFYNNEISEKSEIFDDQFSVERPDGSNFTLKIRSTKLEDSAMYFCASKLQGPPAGAFFGQGTRLTVV.

This clonotype appeared a few times. The rearrangement links TRBV12-3 or TRBV12-4 to TRBJ2-1; 8 bases fit TRBD2. This CDR3 is 15 amino acids long. Unmatched junction bases numbered 6, after V lost 6 bases and J lost 2 bases. The CDR3 sequence is CASSRSGAAYNEQFF. The CDR3 DNA follows: TGTGCCAGCAGCCGTAGCGGGGCCGCCTACAATGAGCAGTTCTTC.

This clonotype has at least ten counts. This sequence joins TRBV12-3 or TRBV12-4 and TRBJ2-5; TRBD2 is a possible D gene (6 bases). V was clipped by 2 bases and J by 4 bases, with 8 bases between them. CDR3 length: 13 amino acids. The CDR3 nucleotides read TGTGCCAGCAGTTTATCGGGGGTAGAGACCCAGTACTTC. Its protein product is CASSLSGVETQYF.

The chain recombines TRBV23-1 with TRBJ1-5; 8 bases are shared with TRBD1. TRBV23-1 is an open reading frame whose function is uncertain. The CDR3 contains 16 residues. J was trimmed by 3 bases and V by 3 bases; bases with no gene match: 7. The CDR3 DNA reads as TGCGCCAGCAGTCAGTCAGGGGGCGAAATCAATCAGCCCCAGCATTTT. Its protein is CASSQSGGEINQPQHF.

This clonotype was found a few times. The chain joins TRBV7-2 to TRBJ2-3, with D unresolved. V lost 2 bases and J lost 7, with 7 bases in between. The germline V gene has CDR1 SGHTA and CDR2 FQGNSA. The CDR3 is made up of 12 amino acids. As DNA, the CDR3 is TGTGCCAGCAGCTTATTAGGCTATACGCAGTATTTT. This translates into CASSLLGYTQYF.

This clonotype was counted between two and nine times. The chain carries TRBV4-3 and TRBJ2-1, with D perhaps matching TRBD1 (6 bases). CDR1 and CDR2 (germline): LGHNA, YSLEER. The CDR3 totals 13 residues. V lost 0 bases to trimming and J lost 11 bases, with 11 bases between them. Written as DNA, the CDR3 is TGCGCCAGCAGCCAAGACGGCCAGGGGAAGCAGTTCTTC. This encodes CASSQDGQGKQFF.

In its sample, this clonotype was seen once. The V gene is TRBV21-1, the J gene TRBJ1-5; the table's D call, TRBD1, was not checked against the DNA. TRBV21-1 is a pseudogene locus. The CDR3 covers 17 residues. As DNA, the CDR3 is TGTGCCAGCAGCACAGGGGGCCAAAATAACATCAATCAGCCCCAGCATTTT. This gives the protein CASSTGGQNNINQPQHF.

This clonotype was observed a few times. For the CDR3, the DNA is TGTGCCAGCAGCCACTGGACTAGCCCCACAGATACGCAGTATTTT. This translates into CASSHWTSPTDTQYF. V and J are TRBV4-2 and TRBJ2-3; 8 nucleotides line up with TRBD2. With V trimmed by 3 bases and J by 2 bases, 4 bases remained unmatched. CDR1 is LGHNA and CDR2 is YNFKEQ in the germline V gene. This CDR3 contains 15 residues.

This clonotype was seen a few times. This chain links TRBV10-2 with TRBJ1-2, with no clear D. This CDR3 is built from 14 residues. V dropped 1 base and J dropped 8 bases, with 14 bases sitting between them. The germline V gene encodes CDR1 WSHSY and CDR2 SAAADI. DNA of the CDR3: TGCGCCAGCAGTGAGTGGAAAGTCCCACAGGGCTACACCTTC. Translated: CASSEWKVPQGYTF.

This clonotype was observed a handful of times. The gene calls are TRBV6-2 or TRBV6-3 and TRBJ2-3; D could derive from TRBD1 or TRBD2 (5 bases each). CDR3 length equals 15 residues. CDR1 is MNHEY, CDR2 SVGEGT, per germline. V lost 7 bases to trimming and J lost 2 bases, with 16 bases between them. In nucleotides, the CDR3 is TGTGCCAGCATCCCAGGGAGTGAGGTCACAGATACGCAGTATTTT. Its translation: CASIPGSEVTDTQYF.

V is TRBV7-9 and J is TRBJ1-2; 7 bases match TRBD1. CDR3 length: 12 residues. Germline trimming cut 3 bases from V and 8 bases from J; bases unmatched to any gene: 3. Germline lookup yields CDR1 SEHNR and CDR2 FQNEAQ (reference sequence). The CDR3 sequence: CASSFTGAGYTF. The CDR3, as DNA: TGTGCCAGCAGCTTTACAGGGGCCGGCTACACCTTC.

This rearrangement joins TRBV7-9 to TRBJ2-7, with TRBD2 matching 8 bases. Germline V lookup: CDR1 SEHNR, CDR2 FQNEAQ (reference sequence). The ends lost 7 bases at V and 10 bases at J; junction bases unmatched: 12. The CDR3 contains 13 residues. The CDR3 spells CASTRPGGVQQYF. The CDR3 bases are TGTGCCAGCACCCGCCCCGGGGGGGTTCAACAGTACTTC.

This clonotype was seen a few times. The V and J genes are TRBV25-1 and TRBJ2-5, with 7 bases lining up with TRBD2. CDR1 is MGHDK, CDR2 SYGVNS, per germline. J was trimmed by 4 bases and V by 0 bases; bases with no gene match: 8. The CDR3 has 16 amino acids. The CDR3 bases are TGTGCCAGCAGTGAATACTCGGGGACGGGAGGAGAGACCCAGTACTTC. This codes for CASSEYSGTGGETQYF.